This T cell receptor (beta chain) was identified in a study of glioma-infiltrating T cells after dendritic cell vaccination. V shed 5 bases, J shed 4 bases, and the junction held 7 bases outside the gene matches. This CDR3 contains 15 residues. Per the germline V gene, CDR1 is SGHVS and CDR2 is FNYEAQ. Blood PBMC samples: pre-vaccination, two weeks post third vaccination, and at tumor progression. Sequenced by immunoSEQ multiplex PCR; TCRdb stores in-frame clones only, minus some. The sample includes more than 20,000 clones, 79% seen only once; the top ten take 35% to 40%. The material sequenced was blood, taken before dendritic cell vaccination. This clonotype was sampled from a human donor with glioblastoma. The gene calls are TRBV7-6 and TRBJ1-3, with 8 bases matching TRBD1. This CDR3 is CASSPRTGSGNTIYF. In DNA, the CDR3 is TGTGCCAGCAGCCCCCGGACAGGGTCCGGAAACACCATATATTTT.